These T cell receptor beta chains were read from a single sample in a study of blood T cell repertoires in COVID-19. Libraries were prepared by immunoSEQ multiplex PCR; TCRdb keeps only in-frame clonotypes and omits some of them. This table holds roughly 70,000 clones, about four fifths found once. Material for sequencing was peripheral blood. Receptors were obtained from a man aged 65 to 79 with acute or convalescent COVID-19. Both conserved end residues are part of each CDR3. Fields, in order: clone size, J gene, V gene, D gene, CDR3 length, CDR3 DNA, CDR3 protein. The D gene is left open where the match is weak. Only part of the rows carry a size: once, few, many, or a class if the clone is expanded.

NA | TRBJ2-5 | TRBV10-3 | TRBD2 | 14 | TGTGCCATCAGTTCCCCCGGGGGGTCTGAGACCCAGTACTTC | CAISSPGGSETQYF
once | TRBJ1-1 | TRBV27 | TRBD1 | 12 | TGTGCCAGCCGACAGGGAAACACTGAAGCTTTCTTT | CASRQGNTEAFF
once | TRBJ2-2 | TRBV27 | NA | 15 | TGTGCCAGCAGTTTGAGCCCAGGGAGGACCGGGGAGCTGTTTTTT | CASSLSPGRTGELFF
NA | TRBJ2-7 | TRBV28 | TRBD2 | 15 | TGTGCCAGCAGCCAAGGGACTAGCGGAGAGTACGAGCAGTACTTC | CASSQGTSGEYEQYF
NA | TRBJ2-2 | TRBV11-2 | TRBD1 | 13 | TGTGCCAGCAGCTTTGGACAGGCCGGGGAGCTGTTTTTT | CASSFGQAGELFF
NA | TRBJ2-1 | TRBV5-1 | TRBD1 | 15 | TGCGCCAGCAGCTTCGGACAGGGGGCCTACAATGAGCAGTTCTTC | CASSFGQGAYNEQFF
NA | TRBJ1-1 | TRBV6-5 | NA | 13 | TGTGCCAGCAGTATGACAGAGAACACTGAAGCTTTCTTT | CASSMTENTEAFF
NA | TRBJ2-1 | TRBV6-1 | NA | 15 | TGTGCCAGCAGTGAAGCGGCGGGTCTAAGGGATGAGCAGTTCTTC | CASSEAAGLRDEQFF
NA | TRBJ1-1 | TRBV21-1 | NA | 16 | NA | CASSKVGGGTNTEAFF
NA | TRBJ2-3 | TRBV15 | NA | 11 | TGTGCCACCAGCACGGCAGATACGCAGTATTTT | CATSTADTQYF
NA | TRBJ1-2 | TRBV3-1/TRBV3-2 | NA | 14 | TGTGCCAGCAGCCAAGCAGGTCCTAACTATGGCTACACCTTC | CASSQAGPNYGYTF
NA | TRBJ2-3 | TRBV13 | TRBD2 | 16 | TGTGCCAGCAGCTTTCTGGATAGCGGGAGGTCTGATACGCAGTATTTT | CASSFLDSGRSDTQYF
many | TRBJ1-3 | TRBV2 | NA | 12 | TGTGCCAGCAGTGTACAGGGAAACACCATATATTTT | CASSVQGNTIYF
NA | TRBJ1-4 | TRBV9 | TRBD1 | 13 | TGTGCCAGCAGCGTTGGACAGGATGAAAAACTGTTTTTT | CASSVGQDEKLFF
few | TRBJ1-1 | TRBV2 | TRBD1 | 14 | TGTGCCAGCAGTCGAACAGGGGGAGGCACTGAAGCTTTCTTT | CASSRTGGGTEAFF
few | TRBJ2-2 | TRBV5-1 | TRBD2 | 16 | TGCGCCAGCAGCTTGGGGCTAGCGGCTTACACCGGGGAGCTGTTTTTT | CASSLGLAAYTGELFF
few | TRBJ1-5 | TRBV6-6 | NA | 16 | TGTGCCAGCAGGGATCTATTCACAGGGAAGGATCAGCCCCAGCATTTT | CASRDLFTGKDQPQHF
NA | TRBJ2-5 | TRBV24-1 | NA | 18 | TGTGCCACCAGTGATTTCCCGGGAGCGCGGGGAACCAGTGAGACCCAGTACTTC | CATSDFPGARGTSETQYF
NA | TRBJ2-7 | TRBV7-2 | NA | 11 | TGTGCCAGCAGCCTATCCTACGAGCAGTACTTC | CASSLSYEQYF
NA | TRBJ2-2 | TRBV5-1 | NA | 15 | TGCGCCAGCAGCTTGACCCCAAGGCGGGCCGGGGAGCTGTTTTTT | CASSLTPRRAGELFF